The text below deals with one T cell receptor beta chain. This sample was included in a study of blood T cell repertoires in COVID-19. The repertoire was sequenced with immunoSEQ multiplex PCR; TCRdb's copy has only in-frame clones and lacks some. Here the sample spans approximately 450,000 clones, 75% to 90% being singletons. The sequencing sample was made of peripheral blood. The origin of this receptor is a young woman with acute or convalescent COVID-19.

The CDR3 region is CASSTEQTAYNSPLHF. CDR3 coding DNA: TGTGCCAGTAGTACCGAACAGACAGCTTATAATTCACCCCTCCACTTT. The chain couples TRBV19 to TRBJ1-6, with D perhaps matching TRBD1 (5 bases). Trimming removed 4 bases from V and 4 bases from J, with 14 bases in between. The CDR3 extends over 16 amino acids. Germline lookup yields CDR1 LNHDA and CDR2 SQIVND (reference sequence). Based on the CDR3 plus reference TRBV19 and TRBJ1-6, the full variable domain is DGGITQSPKYLFRKEGQNVTLSCEQNLNHDAMYWYRQDPGQGLRLIYYSQIVNDFQKGDIAEGYSVSREKKESFPLTVTSAQKNPTAFYLCASSTEQTAYNSPLHFGNGTRLTVT.